Listed here is a single T cell receptor beta chain. This clone's antigen is unknown. No much larger clonotype is one base removed from it; base qualities were not supplied. These data come from a study of vaccination and CD4 T cells after COVID-19 (dated by TCRdb to between 2021 and 2024). For the wider study: Convalescent patients had a positive SARS-CoV-2 result on nasal swab PCR, and of these patients, nine had mild disease and one had severe disease. Six males and four females were included in the convalescent cohort, with two Hispanic individuals, seven Caucasians, two Asians and one multiracial person represented. Two doses of either the Pfizer-BioNTech BNT162b2 vaccine (n=8) or the Moderna mRNA-1273 vaccine (n=2) were administered to participants. Post-COVID blood samples were collected from convalescent patients a median of approximately 93 days after diagnosis, with a range of roughly 30 to 170 days. Post-vaccine blood samples were collected a median of about 69 days after the second vaccine dose, ranging from roughly 12 to 250 days. Culture stimuli were overlapping spike peptide pools from SARS-CoV-2 and from the common cold coronaviruses HCoV-NL63, HCoV-OC43 and HCoV-229E. Control cultures used a CEFX viral epitope pool as positive control, an HIV-1 Nef peptide pool as negative control, or no peptide. In over 8 COVID-19 convalescent patients and a few infection-naive healthy vaccine recipients, researchers compared the spike-specific CD4+ TCR repertoire from before mRNA vaccination with the repertoire from after. What the work shows at the level of the full study, not this receptor alone: The median count of SARS-CoV-2-reactive clonotypes went up from under 25 after infection to some 38 after vaccination, although the change was not significant. Of the vaccine-specific clones in convalescent patients, 304 of 307, or nearly all, reacted only to SARS-CoV-2 spike and did not cross-react with common cold coronaviruses. In convalescent patients, a median roughly 86% of post-vaccine SARS-CoV-2-reactive clones were detected only after vaccination, suggesting vaccine-specific priming. Only a relatively small number of convalescent patients were included in the study, and early timepoints following natural infection were not analyzed.

Receptor libraries were prepared by PCR. DNA from cultured CD4+ T cells underwent TCR sequencing with the Oncomine TCR Beta short-read assay at the Johns Hopkins FTIC core. The QIAamp micro DNA kit was used to extract genomic DNA from the cultured CD4+ T cells. The Oncomine TCR Beta libraries from cultured CD4+ T cells were pooled using unique dual indexes and then sequenced on an Illumina iSeq 100. Per the source publication's procedure: Non-productive sequences were filtered out, and CDR3s that did not start with C, did not end with F or W, or were shorter than 7 amino acids were discarded. The MANAFEST web application identified antigen-specific clonotypes by comparing peptide-stimulated wells against reference wells and other culture wells. For a clone to be called positive, the clone needed an FDR below 0.05, an odds ratio above 5, and a productive frequency above 0.1% in at least two of three replicate wells. Cross-reactive clonotypes were defined as significantly expanded in both SARS-CoV-2 spike wells and at least one common cold coronavirus spike condition. Using R version 3.6.1, CDR3 homology was evaluated through Levenshtein distances (stringdist) along with unrooted phylogenetic trees (ape). TCRdb's own reprocessing of the public reads used fastp at Q25 and MiXCR and kept productive beta chains. Rows merge per CDR3 protein into single entries with the most common DNA and genes. TCRdb's processing, not the authors' own work, is the source of the V and J calls. The sample yields about 20,000 distinct CDR3 sequences; 26% were counted once. Approximately 10% of the sample rests with the top ten.

The label giving this sample's treatment or condition can be read as: roughly 11-day PBMC culture with coronavirus spike peptide pools or control peptides (ViraFEST assay). The ViraFEST assay was used in the study, in which antigen-specific T cells were expanded with peptide pools and expanded clonotypes were subsequently identified by TCR sequencing. The positive SARS-CoV-2 PCR tests of the convalescent patients were dated from March to December 2020, before the Alpha, Beta and Delta variants emerged in the United States. Some 2 million PBMCs per well were cultured in IMDM with roughly 4.8% human AB serum and approximately 10 IU/ml IL-2, plus 10 ug/ml peptide pools. On days 3 and 7, half of the culture medium was replaced with fresh IL-2-containing medium. After about nine days of culture, CD4+ T cells were isolated by negative selection with the EasySep CD4+ T cell isolation kit. Ficoll-Paque Plus gradient centrifugation was used to isolate PBMCs from whole blood, and the isolated PBMCs were then either used fresh or cryopreserved at -140C. In general, triplicate wells were set up for every culture condition.

The CDR3 measures 19 amino acids from cysteine to phenylalanine. Just CDR3 DNA is preserved here, 57 bases in frame from base 1. Ends trimmed: V by 0 bases, J by 3 bases; bases unmatched to a gene: 14. The germline V gene sets CDR1 to SGHRS and CDR2 to YFSETQ. This receptor chain uses TRBV5-1 and TRBJ2-2; 7 central nucleotides agree with TRBD1. Sequencing was done on a sample of cultured CD4+ T cells from blood. This receptor was identified in a human donor with COVID-19. CDR3 protein: CASSLGISRDSYDTGELFF. In nucleotides, the sequence is TGCGCCAGCAGCTTGGGCATTAGCCGGGACAGCTATGACACCGGGGAGCTGTTTTTT.